The 17 T cell receptor beta chains reported below all come from one sample, sequenced in a study of patients and donors after allogeneic stem cell transplantation. One entry per CDR3 protein, called by TCRdb with MiXCR from the RT-PCR reads. The sample carries about 200,000 distinct CDR3 sequences, 41% recorded once. Source material: blood, either unsorted or a sorted T cell fraction (not recorded which). The receptors here all came from a human donor who was either an allogeneic HSCT recipient or a stem cell or donor lymphocyte infusion donor (not recorded which). It is not recorded whose cells these are; they may come from a transplant donor.

The rearrangement joins TRBV20-1 to TRBJ2-1, with 9 positions matching TRBD2. V was clipped by 5 bases and J by 5 bases; unmatched bases: 10. This CDR3 spans 15 amino acids. The germline V gene has CDR1 DFQATT and CDR2 SNEGSKA (reference sequence). DNA for the CDR3: TGCAGTGCTTCAAAGACCGGGACTAGCCACAATGAGCAGTTCTTC. Its protein product is CSASKTGTSHNEQFF.

The V and J genes are TRBV4-3 and TRBJ2-1; 7 nucleotides agree with TRBD1. CDR1 is LGHNA and CDR2 is YSLEER in the germline V gene. CDR3 length: 16 amino acids. V shed 2 bases and J 5 bases; nucleotides not matched to a gene: 9. DNA of the CDR3: TGCGCCAGCAGCCAATGGGCCGGGACAGCCGACAATGAGCAGTTCTTC. Residues: CASSQWAGTADNEQFF.

This rearrangement joins TRBV20-1 to TRBJ2-7; D is uncertain. Looked up from germline, CDR1 is DFQATT and CDR2 is SNEGSKA (reference sequence). V was cut by 6 bases and J by 1 base, with 13 bases left in between. The CDR3 loop spans 13 amino acids. CDR3: CSAHYGESYEQYF. The CDR3 DNA reads as TGCAGTGCCCACTATGGGGAATCCTACGAGCAGTACTTC.

The chain has TRBV30 and TRBJ1-2, with 7 bases fitting TRBD1. The CDR3 length is 13 residues. Germline V gene data show CDR1 as GTSNPN and CDR2 as SVGIG (reference sequence). V shed 3 bases and J 4 bases; nucleotides not matched to a gene: 5. CDR3: CAWSPDRVYGYTF. The CDR3 DNA reads as TGTGCCTGGAGCCCTGACAGGGTCTATGGCTACACCTTC.

This clonotype has just a few counts. V is TRBV20-1 and J is TRBJ2-3; D uncertain. The germline V gene encodes CDR1 DFQATT and CDR2 SNEGSKA (reference sequence). The CDR3 is 11 residues long. V was cut by 6 bases and J by 2 bases, with 6 bases left in between. CDR3 loop: CSAIVTDTQYF. CDR3 nucleotide sequence: TGCAGTGCAATCGTCACAGATACGCAGTATTTT.

This clonotype occurred a few times. V gene TRBV20-1 combines with J gene TRBJ2-1; perhaps TRBD2 as D (6 bases). The germline gives CDR1 DFQATT, CDR2 SNEGSKA (reference sequence). There are 12 residues in the CDR3. V lost 4 bases, J lost 8 bases, and 12 bases lay in between. The CDR3 DNA reads TGCAGTGCTAAAACGGGAGCTGATGAGCAGTTCTTC. Protein product: CSAKTGADEQFF.

This clonotype was detected only a few times. The J gene is TRBJ1-5, the V gene TRBV5-6, with TRBD1 identical over 8 bases. V dropped 4 bases and J dropped 5; count of bases not matched to a gene: 5. Germline CDR1 reads SGHDT; CDR2 reads YYEEEE. This CDR3 comprises 14 residues. DNA for the CDR3: TGTGCCAGCAGCCAGGGACAGGAGGATCAGCCCCAGCATTTT. Residues: CASSQGQEDQPQHF.

The chain recombines TRBV9 with TRBJ1-1; D ambiguous. Germline V gene lookup returns CDR1 SGDLS and CDR2 YYNGEE. This CDR3 is built from 15 residues. The V end lost 0 bases, the J end lost 0 bases, and 9 bases lay between the germline ends. This chain's CDR3 is CASSVATALNTEAFF. The CDR3 DNA is TGTGCCAGCAGCGTAGCAACAGCACTGAACACTGAAGCTTTCTTT.

The chain carries TRBV6-1 and TRBJ1-1; D gene ambiguous. In germline, CDR1 is MNHNS, CDR2 SASEGT. The CDR3 length is 13 residues. V lost 7 bases to trimming and J lost 3 bases, with 12 bases between them. In DNA form, the CDR3 reads TGTGCCAGCACCGAGACACTCGACACTGAAGCTTTCTTT. Amino acid sequence: CASTETLDTEAFF.

The gene calls are TRBV28 and TRBJ2-5; D not resolved. CDR1 and CDR2 from the germline V gene are MDHEN and SYDVKM. The CDR3 extends over 16 amino acids. The germline V and J ends were trimmed by 6 bases and 4 bases, with 21 bases remaining between them. CDR3 nucleotides: TGTGCCAGCAGACGTCCTTTTGGGCGTAACGGAGAGACCCAGTACTTC. The encoded protein is CASRRPFGRNGETQYF.

The V gene is TRBV20-1, the J gene TRBJ1-2; D ambiguous. CDR1 and CDR2 (germline): DFQATT, SNEGSKA (reference sequence). V was pared by 0 bases and J by 0 bases, with 11 bases between. CDR3 length: 15 residues. The CDR3 loop reads CSARDIRVPNYGYTF. Here the CDR3 DNA reads TGCAGTGCTAGAGATATCCGGGTGCCTAACTATGGCTACACCTTC.

J is TRBJ2-7 and V is TRBV28; 10 nucleotides match TRBD2. The CDR3 extends over 18 amino acids. V gave up 7 bases and J gave up 1 base; unmatched junction bases: 16. Germline V lookup: CDR1 MDHEN, CDR2 SYDVKM. DNA for the CDR3: TGTGCCAGCAAGTTATGGGGCGGCCTAGCGGGAGCTTCCTACGAGCAGTACTTC. It is translated as CASKLWGGLAGASYEQYF.

The CDR3 DNA follows: TGCGCCAGCAGCTTCGAGGGATCCACTGAAGCTTTCTTT. Amino acid sequence: CASSFEGSTEAFF. This chain links TRBV5-1 with TRBJ1-1; D is unclear. The CDR3 is 13 amino acids. V was trimmed by 2 bases and J by 4 bases, leaving 9 bases between them. Germline CDR1 SGHRS, CDR2 YFSETQ.

The chain links TRBV4-3 to TRBJ1-2, with D possibly being TRBD1 (5 bases). Germline CDR1 is LGHNA and CDR2 is YSLEER. The CDR3 loop spans 13 amino acids. V lost 3 bases and J 7 bases, leaving 12 bases between the germline ends. The CDR3 loop is CASSQGQKGGYTF. For the CDR3, the DNA is TGCGCCAGCAGCCAGGGGCAGAAGGGTGGCTACACCTTC.

In this sample, this clonotype turned up a few times. The chain couples TRBV5-1 to TRBJ2-3; no clear D. Trimming took 6 bases from V and 1 from J, leaving 15 bases between them. Germline CDR1 SGHRS, CDR2 YFSETQ. This CDR3 has 15 amino acids. The CDR3 here is CASMLIGWGTDTQYF. CDR3 DNA sequence: TGCGCCAGCATGCTGATCGGGTGGGGCACAGATACGCAGTATTTT.

This chain connects TRBV3-1 to TRBJ2-2, with D uncertain. Between the trimmed V and J ends, which lost 4 bases and 1 base, there was a span of 13 bases. Germline-derived CDR1 and CDR2 are LGHDT and YNNKEL (reference sequence). The CDR3 length is 16 residues. The CDR3 protein is CASSPGARRNTGELFF. CDR3 sequence (DNA): TGTGCCAGCAGCCCGGGTGCTCGACGGAACACCGGGGAGCTGTTTTTT.

The genes are TRBV11-2 and TRBJ2-2; D not resolved. V was pared by 0 bases and J by 4 bases, with 6 bases between. This CDR3 is 14 amino acids long. CDR1 is SGHAT and CDR2 is FQNNGV in the germline V gene. The CDR3 region has the DNA TGTGCCAGCAGCTTAGATAGTACCACCGGGGAGCTGTTTTTT. This gives the protein CASSLDSTTGELFF.